These 28 T cell receptor beta chains share one sample of origin, sequenced in a study of beta chain features in type 1 diabetes. Findings and caveats of the study: When Type 1 diabetes patients were examined, their TCRB CDR3s proved moderately but significantly shorter in all four CD4+ subsets.

No antigens are known for them. Every bit of the isolated RNA underwent reverse transcription, so sequencing read expressed TCRB transcripts. The method was immunoSEQ multiplex PCR; TCRdb's version includes in-frame clones alone and lacks a portion of them. The table lists roughly 50,000 clones, around 45% of them singletons. The sequencing sample was made of stem cell memory CD4+ T cells from blood. These receptor sequences come from a man aged 25 to 40 with type 1 diabetes.

The J gene is TRBJ2-7, the V gene TRBV20-1; D not certain. V dropped 7 bases and J dropped 3 bases, with 10 bases sitting between them. The germline V gene encodes CDR1 DFQATT and CDR2 SNEGSKA (reference sequence). This CDR3 is 11 amino acids long. The CDR3 DNA reads TGCAGTGTTAGCCCCCTCTACGAGCAGTACTTC. Translation gives CSVSPLYEQYF.

Turning to this clone: The junction shows a germline mismatch at one end, possibly a read error. The DNA for the CDR3 is TGTGCCAGCAGTGGGGTGGAGGGCCGGAACTTC. Its translation is CASSGVEGRNF. The V gene is TRBV2, the J gene TRBJ2-7; weak D call: TRBD2 (6 bases). Germline CDR1 SNHLY, CDR2 FYNNEI. This CDR3 is built from 11 residues.

This chain joins TRBV9 and TRBJ2-7, with TRBD2 as a possible D gene (5 bases). Germline CDR1 reads SGDLS; CDR2 reads YYNGEE. The CDR3 runs to 14 residues. V gave up 4 bases and J gave up 4 bases, with 15 bases separating them. The CDR3 DNA sequence: TGTGCCAGCAGCCCTCGAGGGTTCTCATACGAGCAGTACTTC. This gives the protein CASSPRGFSYEQYF. The whole variable domain, remainder taken from reference TRBV9 and TRBJ2-7, is DSGVTQTPKHLITATGQRVTLRCSPRSGDLSVYWYQQSLDQGLQFLIQYYNGEERAKGNILERFSAQQFPDLHSELNLSSLELGDSALYFCASSPRGFSYEQYFGPGTRLTVT.

This clone showed up just a few times. The rearrangement uses TRBV28 and TRBJ2-3; D ambiguous. Germline values: CDR1 MDHEN, CDR2 SYDVKM. V lost 3 bases, J lost 3 bases, and 7 bases lay in between. The CDR3 is 13 residues long. The CDR3 nucleotides are TGTGCCAGCAGTTTCCTGAGTACAGATACGCAGTATTTT. This translates into CASSFLSTDTQYF.

This clone was counted a few times. Sequence at one end of the junction differs from germline and may be a read error. The J gene is TRBJ2-7, the V gene TRBV13; D possibly corresponds to TRBD1 (6 bases). Germline values: CDR1 PRHDT, CDR2 FYEKMQ (reference sequence). The CDR3 contains 13 residues. CDR3 loop: CASSRQGQGPPGF. Written as DNA, the CDR3 is TGTGCCAGCAGCCGTCAGGGGCAGGGACCACCCGGTTTC.

The chain combines TRBV18 with TRBJ1-1, with D unresolved. Germline CDR1 and CDR2: KGHSH and LQKENI. Between the trimmed V and J ends, which lost 6 bases and 3 bases, there was a span of 11 bases. This CDR3 spans 13 amino acids. The CDR3 is CASSWTADTEAFF. For the CDR3, the DNA is TGTGCCAGCTCCTGGACTGCCGACACTGAAGCTTTCTTT.

The sample holds one count of this clone. This sequence joins TRBV18 and TRBJ2-1, with D possibly TRBD2 on 5 matching bases. V lost 1 base and J lost 8, with 6 bases in between. The CDR3 runs to 12 residues. CDR1 KGHSH and CDR2 LQKENI come from the germline V gene. CDR3 region: CASSPQDYEQFF. CDR3 nucleotide sequence: TGTGCCAGCTCACCACAGGACTATGAGCAGTTCTTC. Filled out from reference TRBV18 and TRBJ2-1, the complete variable domain reads NAGVMQNPRHLVRRRGQEARLRCSPMKGHSHVYWYRQLPEEGLKFMVYLQKENIIDESGMPKERFSAEFPKEGPSILRIQQVVRGDSAAYFCASSPQDYEQFFGPGTRLTVL.

This clone was detected only a few times. V usage is TRBV7-8 and J usage is TRBJ2-7, with 14 bases aligning to TRBD2. The CDR3 runs to 18 residues. Losses at the gene ends were 3 bases for V and 0 bases for J; bases not matched to a gene: 7. Germline loops: CDR1 SGHVS, CDR2 FQNEAQ. CDR3 in amino acids: CASSFGLAGGFSSYEQYF. The CDR3 DNA sequence: TGTGCCAGCAGCTTTGGACTAGCGGGAGGTTTTAGCTCCTACGAGCAGTACTTC.

This clone was seen a few times. The chain couples TRBV28 to TRBJ2-7, with 9 bases that match TRBD1. Germline V gene sequence: CDR1 MDHEN, CDR2 SYDVKM. The CDR3 extends over 13 amino acids. V trimming: 8 bases; J trimming: 6 bases; junction bases outside the gene matches: 8. The CDR3 nucleotides read TGTGCCAGCTCGGGACAGGGCATCTCCGAGCAGTACTTC. Translation: CASSGQGISEQYF.

The gene calls are TRBV5-1 and TRBJ1-1, with 10 nucleotides matching TRBD1. The junction had 8 bases not matched to a gene; V was cut back by 4 bases and J by 5 bases. CDR3 length equals 15 residues. Per the germline V gene, CDR1 is SGHRS and CDR2 is YFSETQ. The CDR3 reads CASSRIDRGQTEAFF. The CDR3 nucleotides read TGCGCCAGCAGCCGGATAGACAGGGGGCAAACTGAAGCTTTCTTT.

There are a few counts of this clone. This rearrangement joins TRBV9 to TRBJ2-7; TRBD1 matches 8 bases. Losses at the gene ends were 0 bases for V and 5 bases for J; bases not matched to a gene: 1. Per the germline V gene, CDR1 is SGDLS and CDR2 is YYNGEE. This CDR3 has 13 residues. The CDR3 DNA reads as TGTGCCAGCAGCGTAGGACAGGGGAACGAGCAGTACTTC. Its translation is CASSVGQGNEQYF.

This clone was found once. The chain couples TRBV15 to TRBJ1-5, with D maybe TRBD1 (6 bases). V dropped 0 bases and J dropped 5 bases, with 17 bases sitting between them. In germline, CDR1 is LNHNV, CDR2 YYDKDF (reference sequence). CDR3 length: 17 residues. The CDR3 reads CATSRDQNREKDQPQHF. The DNA for the CDR3 is TGTGCCACCAGCAGAGATCAGAACAGGGAGAAGGATCAGCCCCAGCATTTT.

The genes are TRBV4-2 and TRBJ2-2, with 9 bases lining up with TRBD1. Germline V gives CDR1 LGHNA, CDR2 YNFKEQ. The CDR3 totals 15 residues. V dropped 2 bases and J dropped 6; count of bases not matched to a gene: 4. CDR3 protein: CASSQPGQGSGELFF. The CDR3 DNA follows: TGTGCCAGCAGCCAACCGGGACAGGGATCCGGGGAGCTGTTTTTT.

The V call is TRBV9, the J call TRBJ2-1; D not resolved. The germline V and J ends were trimmed by 3 bases and 9 bases, with 22 bases remaining between them. CDR3 length equals 16 residues. Germline assignment: CDR1 SGDLS and CDR2 YYNGEE. The CDR3 DNA reads TGTGCCAGCAGCGAGACCCCATTCGGAGTTCTCAGTGAGCAGTTCTTC. This codes for CASSETPFGVLSEQFF.

The rearrangement links TRBV14 to TRBJ1-1; D is unclear. CDR3 length equals 13 residues. The germline V and J ends were trimmed by 3 bases and 5 bases, with 10 bases remaining between them. Germline V gives CDR1 SGHDN, CDR2 FVKESK. CDR3 DNA: TGTGCCAGCAGCCAGACCCGGGGTACTGAAGCTTTCTTT. It encodes CASSQTRGTEAFF.

The table lists this clone with a few counts. J is TRBJ2-7 and V is TRBV5-1; tentatively, D is TRBD1 (6 bases). V was cut by 0 bases and J by 5 bases, with 12 bases left in between. In germline, CDR1 is SGHRS, CDR2 YFSETQ. The CDR3 contains 14 residues. The CDR3 bases are TGCGCCAGCAGCTTGGCCGGGACAACCGACGAGCAGTACTTC. Protein: CASSLAGTTDEQYF. Filled out from reference TRBV5-1 and TRBJ2-7, the complete variable domain reads KAGVTQTPRYLIKTRGQQVTLSCSPISGHRSVSWYQQTPGQGLQFLFEYFSETQRNKGNFPGRFSGRQFSNSRSEMNVSTLELGDSALYLCASSLAGTTDEQYFGPGTRLTVT.

The V and J genes are TRBV18 and TRBJ2-5; possibly TRBD2 for D (6 bases). Between the trimmed V and J ends, which lost 3 bases and 2 bases, there was a span of 7 bases. Germline V gene data show CDR1 as KGHSH and CDR2 as LQKENI. The length of the CDR3 is 13 residues. This chain's CDR3 is CASSPGRQETQYF. Written as DNA, the CDR3 is TGTGCCAGCTCACCGGGGAGGCAAGAGACCCAGTACTTC.

This chain links TRBV5-4 with TRBJ2-5, with 7 positions matching TRBD1. The length of the CDR3 is 15 residues. Germline-derived CDR1 and CDR2 are SGHNT and YYREEE (reference sequence). J gave up 4 bases and V 2 bases, and 8 bases lay outside the gene matches. In nucleotides, the CDR3 is TGTGCCAGCAGCTTTAAGCTCGGGACAGTAGAGACCCAGTACTTC. Protein product: CASSFKLGTVETQYF.

The chain employs TRBV28 and TRBJ2-2; the match to TRBD2 covers 9 bases. Trimming took 2 bases from V and 3 from J; bases not matched to a gene: 7. This CDR3 has 17 amino acids. CDR1 MDHEN and CDR2 SYDVKM come from the germline V gene. CDR3 sequence (DNA): TGTGCCAGCAGTTTACGTAGCGGGAGTGTGTACACCGGGGAGCTGTTTTTT. Amino acids: CASSLRSGSVYTGELFF.

V usage is TRBV15 and J usage is TRBJ2-6; D gene unclear. The CDR3 totals 16 residues. V dropped 3 bases and J dropped 2 bases, with 11 bases sitting between them. Germline V gene sequence: CDR1 LNHNV, CDR2 YYDKDF (reference sequence). In DNA form, the CDR3 reads TGTGCCACCAGCAGTTCGTATTCTGCTGGGGCCAACGTCCTGACTTTC. Protein sequence: CATSSSYSAGANVLTF.

This clone was seen a handful of times. V gene TRBV7-9 combines with J gene TRBJ2-5; D call uncertain. The germline CDR1 and CDR2 sequences are SEHNR and FQNEAQ (reference sequence). V lost 4 bases, J lost 5 bases, and 8 bases lay in between. The CDR3 has 12 amino acids. As DNA, the CDR3 is TGTGCCAGCAGCTACTTAAGTGAGACCCAGTACTTC. Its translation is CASSYLSETQYF.

The chain uses TRBV6-5 and TRBJ2-5, with D perhaps TRBD1 (6 bases). There are 14 residues in the CDR3. The V and J ends lost 0 bases and 5 bases respectively, with 10 bases between them. Per germline, CDR1 MNHEY and CDR2 SVGAGI. CDR3 loop: CASSYSQGGETQYF. The CDR3 DNA is TGTGCCAGCAGTTACTCACAGGGCGGCGAGACCCAGTACTTC.

The DNA for the CDR3 is TGTGCCAGCAGCATAATGACTAGGGACGAGCAGTACTTC. Translated: CASSIMTRDEQYF. The chain joins TRBV5-4 to TRBJ2-5; D is perhaps TRBD2 (6 bases). The J call may not be correct, given that the DNA end is closer to TRBJ2-7. Looked up from germline, CDR1 is SGHNT and CDR2 is YYREEE (reference sequence). The CDR3 extends over 13 amino acids.

This clone was seen a single time. This chain joins TRBV5-6 and TRBJ2-7; the D is unclear. CDR3 size: 14 residues. Germline CDR1 SGHDT, CDR2 YYEEEE. Trimming shortened V by 0 bases and J by 0 bases, and 7 bases separated the two germline ends. CDR3 DNA sequence: TGTGCCAGCAGCTTGGGAGGCCTCTCCTACGAGCAGTACTTC. Its translation is CASSLGGLSYEQYF.

V usage is TRBV5-6 and J usage is TRBJ2-1, with a possible D match to TRBD2 (5 bases). V was clipped by 5 bases and J by 2 bases, with 17 bases between them. Germline V gene lookup returns CDR1 SGHDT and CDR2 YYEEEE. The CDR3 consists of 16 residues. The chain's CDR3 is CASSVLERRTYNEQFF. In nucleotides, the CDR3 is TGTGCCAGCAGTGTGCTGGAGCGGCGGACCTACAATGAGCAGTTCTTC.

This clone was observed a handful of times. The rearrangement joins TRBV28 to TRBJ1-6, with D hard to call. The CDR3 covers 12 residues. In germline, CDR1 is MDHEN, CDR2 SYDVKM. V was shortened by 6 bases and J by 9 bases, with 9 bases between the two germline ends. The CDR3 bases are TGTGCCAGCAGGAGCGGCGGTTCACCCCTCCACTTT. It is translated as CASRSGGSPLHF.

The chain links TRBV10-3 to TRBJ2-7; 7 bases match TRBD1. Germline V CDR1 and CDR2: ENHRY, SYGVKD. Trimming cost V 4 bases and J 3 bases; bases outside gene matches: 6. The CDR3 has 14 amino acids. CDR3 sequence: CAISGQGGNYEQYF. CDR3 bases: TGTGCCATCAGTGGACAGGGTGGGAACTACGAGCAGTACTTC.

This sequence joins TRBV10-3 and TRBJ2-3; D might be TRBD1 (5 bases). CDR1 and CDR2 (germline): ENHRY, SYGVKD. The CDR3 extends over 18 amino acids. V was shortened by 5 bases and J by 0 bases, with 21 bases between the two germline ends. CDR3 region: CAISRTGIRSASTDTQYF. CDR3 sequence (DNA): TGTGCCATCAGTCGAACAGGTATTCGGTCCGCTAGCACAGATACGCAGTATTTT.